These T cell receptor beta chains were read from a single sample in a study of cytomegalovirus exposure and HLA in healthy donors. TCRdb's copy holds only in-frame clones and misses some; the assay was immunoSEQ multiplex PCR. The table records some 170,000 clones, just over 70% of them present only once. The sample taken for sequencing was PBMCs. These receptor sequences come from a human donor in good health. CDR3s include the opening cysteine and the closing phenylalanine or tryptophan.

v_call,j_call,cdr3_aa
TRBV7-2,TRBJ1-2,CASSSTGVRHYGYTF
TRBV18,TRBJ2-5,CASSSDRETQYF
TRBV29-1,TRBJ2-7,CSVVGGGILKPYEQYF
TRBV30,TRBJ1-1,CAWTGRGAAHTEAFF
TRBV6-6,TRBJ1-1,CASSYGGPGEDTEAFF
TRBV5-4,TRBJ2-3,CASSYSGGTDTQYF
TRBV7-9,TRBJ2-7,CASSSGTSGVEEQYF
TRBV7-2,TRBJ2-5,CASSLSLAARETQYF
TRBV5-1,TRBJ2-3,CASSLGRGGDTDTQYF
TRBV4-3,TRBJ2-5,CASSQDLTGQETQYF
TRBV11-2,TRBJ2-7,CASSPPRSYEQYF
TRBV25-1,TRBJ1-1,CASSDPRQGDTEAFF
TRBV7-9,TRBJ1-6,CASSPGQGDNSPLHF
TRBV5-8,TRBJ1-6,CASSYDSRNSPLHF
TRBV27,TRBJ2-2,CASSLSSGAGELFF
TRBV5-4,TRBJ2-7,CASSSGASGTPYEQYF
TRBV18,TRBJ2-1,CASSPGLGSDEQFF
TRBV7-2,TRBJ2-7,CASSKRGGRYEQYF
TRBV4-2,TRBJ2-7,CASSPTGGSYEQYF
TRBV10-3,TRBJ2-5,CAISEIRASGGASETQYF
TRBV9,TRBJ1-1,CASSPTGVMNTEAFF
TRBV6-1,TRBJ1-4,CASRTGTVLCELFF
TRBV5-6,TRBJ1-1,CASSRNTEAFF
TRBV4-1,TRBJ1-5,CASRAGGYNQPQHF
TRBV11-2,TRBJ2-7,CASSLGQGAYEQYF
TRBV25-1,TRBJ1-2,CASSEWRTGFYGYTF
TRBV18,TRBJ1-2,CASSPPTGYNGYTF
TRBV7-2,TRBJ1-5,CASSLSGRYQPQHF
TRBV7-3,TRBJ2-2,CASSQRLVDGNTGELFF
TRBV6-5,TRBJ2-2,CASRSRGNVPGELFF
TRBV2,TRBJ1-4,CASSGATNEKLFF
TRBV11-2,TRBJ1-1,CASSIGQGKENTEAFF
TRBV13,TRBJ2-1,CASSLRLSEQFF